The rows below give T cell receptor beta chains drawn from one sample of a study of T cells in Graves' hyperthyroidism and ophthalmopathy. In TCRdb, the multiplex PCR reads were re-called with MiXCR into one record per CDR3 protein. There are 300,000 to 450,000 distinct CDR3 sequences in the sample; less than 20% occur only once, and about 30% lies in the top ten. Sequencing used blood. These receptors were obtained from a woman aged 18 to 35 with Graves' hyperthyroidism that later progressed to Graves' ophthalmopathy. Each CDR3 is given with its conserved first and last residue. A D gene is named only where the DNA matches it firmly. Not every row has a clone size; where given, it reads once, few, many or a size class.

v_gene	abundance	j_gene	d_gene	CDR3nt	CDR3aa
TRBV27	many	TRBJ2-2	NA	TGTGCCAGCAGTTTAGGCGGGTCCACCGGGGAGCTGTTTTTT	CASSLGGSTGELFF
TRBV2	many	TRBJ2-3	TRBD1	TGTGCCTTCGGTGGGGGCAGGGGGATAGATACGCAGTATTTT	CAFGGGRGIDTQYF
TRBV20-1	NA	TRBJ2-1	NA	TGCAGTGCTACCGACCAGTTATACAATGAGCAGTTCTTC	CSATDQLYNEQFF
TRBV20-1	few	TRBJ2-3	TRBD2	TGCAGTGCTAGTGGACTAGCGACTAGCACAGATACGCAGTATTTT	CSASGLATSTDTQYF
TRBV6-2/TRBV6-3	many	TRBJ2-7	NA	TGTGCCAGCACCAAAACAGGGTACGAGCAGTACTTC	CASTKTGYEQYF
TRBV5-1	many	TRBJ1-1	NA	TGCGCCAGCAGCGCCACAGTTTTGGGGAGCAACACTGAAGCTTTCTTT	CASSATVLGSNTEAFF
TRBV30	many	TRBJ2-7	NA	TGTGCCTCCCGAGGGTTTTATGGGTCCGAGCAGTACTTC	CASRGFYGSEQYF
TRBV27	NA	TRBJ2-7	NA	TGTGCCAGCGGTCCTCTGGGGCAGTACTTC	CASGPLGQYF
TRBV6-1	many	TRBJ1-2	NA	TGTGCCAGCAGTTACTGGGGGATCTATGGCTACACCTTC	CASSYWGIYGYTF
TRBV20-1	NA	TRBJ2-1	TRBD2	TGCAGTGCTACCAAGGTTACTAGCGGGAGGGCCGCCTACAATGAGCAGTTCTTC	CSATKVTSGRAAYNEQFF
TRBV28	NA	TRBJ1-2	NA	TGTGCCAGCAGTTTGGCAGGGGCGCCCGGCTACACCTTC	CASSLAGAPGYTF
TRBV7-9	many	TRBJ2-2	TRBD2	TGTGCCAGCAGGGGACTAGCGGCGAACACCGGGGAGCTGTTTTTT	CASRGLAANTGELFF
TRBV5-1	many	TRBJ2-7	NA	TGCGCCAGCAGCTTAAGGTCAACCGCGGGCGAGCAGTACTTC	CASSLRSTAGEQYF
TRBV19	many	TRBJ2-3	NA	TGTGCCAGTAGTACGACCCGACGGGATACGCAGTATTTT	CASSTTRRDTQYF
TRBV11-2	many	TRBJ2-1	TRBD2	TGTGCCAGCAGCTTAATAGCGGGAGCAACCAATGAGCAGTTCTTC	CASSLIAGATNEQFF
TRBV4-2	once	TRBJ2-7	NA	TGTGCCAGCAGCCAAGATTTTATGCAGGCTACCTACGAGCAGTACTTC	CASSQDFMQATYEQYF
TRBV14	few	TRBJ2-3	NA	TGTGCCAGCAGCCAAGGACAGGCGACCACAGATACGCAGTATTTT	CASSQGQATTDTQYF
TRBV4-3	NA	TRBJ2-1	TRBD2	TGCGCCAGCAGCCAAGGACTAGCGGGCCATGGGGACAATGAGCAGTTCTTC	CASSQGLAGHGDNEQFF
TRBV27	many	TRBJ2-1	TRBD2	TGTGCCAGCACTCCGGGGACTAGCGGAGACAATGAGCAGTTCTTC	CASTPGTSGDNEQFF
TRBV7-8	many	TRBJ2-7	NA	TGTGCCAGCAGCCTAAGGCATTCTTTAAACTACGAGCAGTACTTC	CASSLRHSLNYEQYF
TRBV18	NA	TRBJ2-7	TRBD1	TGTGCCAGCTCACCACCAATTGACAGGGGGGCGTCCTACGAGCAGTACTTC	CASSPPIDRGASYEQYF
TRBV19	few	TRBJ2-3	NA	TGTGCCAGTATTGGAGCCACAGATACGCAGTATTTT	CASIGATDTQYF
TRBV28	many	TRBJ2-7	NA	TGTGCCAGCAACCCGGGGCCTACGGTGAGGGAGCAGTACTTC	CASNPGPTVREQYF
TRBV6-1	few	TRBJ2-3	TRBD2	TGTGCCAGCAGTGAATATCCGGGACTAGTAAGCCCAGATACGCAGTATTTT	CASSEYPGLVSPDTQYF
TRBV4-1	few	TRBJ2-1	NA	TGCGCCAGCAGCCAAGTGGCGGGGTTCCACAATGAGCAGTTCTTC	CASSQVAGFHNEQFF
TRBV20-1	many	TRBJ2-1	TRBD2	TGCAGTTCCCAAGCGGGAGGGCTCGGTGAGCAGTTCTTC	CSSQAGGLGEQFF
TRBV27	few	TRBJ2-3	NA	TGTGCCAGCAGTCGGACAGCAGATACGCAGTATTTT	CASSRTADTQYF
TRBV6-1	many	TRBJ2-7	NA	TGTGCCAGCAATGGGCTCAGGAGCGCCGGCGAGCAGTACTTC	CASNGLRSAGEQYF
TRBV27	few	TRBJ2-3	NA	TGTGCCAGCAAATCGGCCAGACCCACAACAGATACGCAGTATTTT	CASKSARPTTDTQYF
TRBV14	few	TRBJ2-1	TRBD2	TGTGCCAGCAGCCAAGGGACTAGCGGGGGGAAGGGTGAGCAGTTCTTC	CASSQGTSGGKGEQFF
TRBV29-1	NA	TRBJ2-1	NA	TGCAGCGTCCTAGGGACTCGAGCCCCCTACAATGAGCAGTTCTTC	CSVLGTRAPYNEQFF
TRBV10-1	few	TRBJ2-3	NA	TGCGCCAGCAGTGAAGGAGAGGGGACAGATACGCAGTATTTT	CASSEGEGTDTQYF
TRBV5-1	NA	TRBJ2-2	NA	TGCGCCAGCAGCTTGGAAGGAGGGATCTCCACCGGGGAGCTGTTTTTT	CASSLEGGISTGELFF
TRBV2	many	TRBJ1-1	NA	TGTGCCAGCAGTGAAGCCTCGGAGCTCGGGAACACTGAAGCTTTCTTT	CASSEASELGNTEAFF
TRBV30	many	TRBJ2-1	TRBD2	TGTGCCTGGTCAACCGGGACTACCACCAATGAGCAGTTCTTC	CAWSTGTTTNEQFF
TRBV20-1	few	TRBJ2-7	NA	TGCAGTGCTAGAGAGCGGTACCTTGGGCTCGAGCAGTACTTC	CSARERYLGLEQYF
TRBV2	once	TRBJ2-5	NA	TGTGCCAGCAGTGGGACCTCCTCCCGGGAGACCCAGTACTTC	CASSGTSSRETQYF
TRBV12-3/TRBV12-4	many	TRBJ2-1	TRBD2	TGTGCCAGCACCTACGGGAGGGCCGGGGGGCAGTTCTTC	CASTYGRAGGQFF
TRBV20-1	NA	TRBJ2-3	TRBD2	TGCAGTGCTCCCGGGAGGCCGTGGGGCACAGATACGCAGTATTTT	CSAPGRPWGTDTQYF
TRBV5-1	many	TRBJ1-2	TRBD1	TGCGCCAGCAGCTCCGGACAGGGACCCTTGGGCTACACCTTC	CASSSGQGPLGYTF
TRBV7-2	NA	TRBJ2-3	TRBD2	TGTGCCAGCAGCTTTCCGGGAGGCGATTCAGATACGCAGTATTTT	CASSFPGGDSDTQYF
TRBV3-1	NA	TRBJ2-3	NA	TGTGCCAGCAGCCAACTCTGGGATACGCAGTATTTT	CASSQLWDTQYF
TRBV20-1	NA	TRBJ2-3	NA	TGCAGTGTTCAATGGGCGGGAATGAGCACAGATACGCAGTATTTT	CSVQWAGMSTDTQYF
TRBV28	many	TRBJ1-5	NA	TGTGCCAGCAGTTTTGGGGGTGGGCAGCCCCAGCATTTT	CASSFGGGQPQHF
TRBV20-1	many	TRBJ2-2	TRBD2	TGCAGTGCTAGTCAATGGGAGGGGCGGTTTAATGCTCCCGGGGAGCTGTTTTTT	CSASQWEGRFNAPGELFF
TRBV11-2	many	TRBJ2-7	NA	TGTGCCAGCAGCTTAACTTCGGTCCACGAGCAGTACTTC	CASSLTSVHEQYF
TRBV7-9	NA	TRBJ2-2	NA	TGTGCCAGCATGCCGGAGTACGACACCGGGGAGCTGTTTTTT	CASMPEYDTGELFF
TRBV30	many	TRBJ1-1	NA	TGTGCCTGGAGTAGAAAAAGCCAGGGGAACACTGAAGCTTTCTTT	CAWSRKSQGNTEAFF
TRBV5-5	many	TRBJ2-7	TRBD2	TGTGCCAGCAGCCCGGGGGGACTAGCGAGGTCCTACGAGCAGTACTTC	CASSPGGLARSYEQYF
TRBV28	many	TRBJ2-1	TRBD2	TGTGCCAGCAGGGGACTAGCGGGAGAGCACTACAATGAGCAGTTCTTC	CASRGLAGEHYNEQFF
TRBV3-1	many	TRBJ1-2	NA	TGTGCCAGCAGCCAAGATCGTACAGGCTCCTATGGCTACACCTTC	CASSQDRTGSYGYTF